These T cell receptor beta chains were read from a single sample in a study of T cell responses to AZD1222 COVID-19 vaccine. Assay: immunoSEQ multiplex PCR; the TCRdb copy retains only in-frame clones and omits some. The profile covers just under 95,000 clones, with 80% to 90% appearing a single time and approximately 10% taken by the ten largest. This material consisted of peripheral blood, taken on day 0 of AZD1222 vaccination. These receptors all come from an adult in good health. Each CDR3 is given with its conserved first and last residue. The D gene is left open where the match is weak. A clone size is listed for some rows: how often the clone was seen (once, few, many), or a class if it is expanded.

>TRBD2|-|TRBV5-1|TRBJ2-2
CASSSGLAGHGELFF
TGCGCCAGCAGCTCAGGACTAGCGGGACACGGGGAGCTGTTTTTT
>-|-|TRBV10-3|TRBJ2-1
CAISESGGSYNEQFF
TGTGCCATCAGTGAGTCGGGTGGCTCCTACAATGAGCAGTTCTTC
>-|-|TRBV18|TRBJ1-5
CASSLQGTGNQPQHF
TGTGCCAGCTCACTTCAGGGGACCGGCAATCAGCCCCAGCATTTT
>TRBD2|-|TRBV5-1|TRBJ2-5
CASSLSGTSGVETQYF
TGCGCCAGCAGCCTCTCCGGGACTAGCGGGGTTGAGACCCAGTACTTC
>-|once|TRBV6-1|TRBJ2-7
CASSALGQPIDEQYF
TGTGCCAGCAGTGCCCTCGGCCAGCCGATCGACGAGCAGTACTTC
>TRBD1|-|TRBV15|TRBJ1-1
CATSRGQGATPLEAFF
TGTGCCACCAGCAGAGGACAGGGGGCCACCCCCCTGGAAGCTTTCTTT
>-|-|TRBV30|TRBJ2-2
CAWSRGRANTGELFF
TGTGCCTGGAGTAGGGGACGGGCGAACACCGGGGAGCTGTTTTTT
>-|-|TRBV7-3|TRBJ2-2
CASSLMGGSNTGELFF
TGTGCCAGCAGCTTAATGGGGGGATCCAACACCGGGGAGCTGTTTTTT
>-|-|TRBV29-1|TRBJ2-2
CSVGGTSANTGELFF
TGCAGCGTTGGAGGGACTTCCGCGAACACCGGGGAGCTGTTTTTT
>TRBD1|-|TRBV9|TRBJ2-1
CASSVQGQGYNEQFF
TGTGCCAGCAGCGTCCAGGGACAGGGTTACAATGAGCAGTTCTTC
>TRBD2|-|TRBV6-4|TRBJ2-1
CASSGRRGSSYNEQFF
TGTGCCAGCAGTGGGCGGCGGGGGAGCTCCTACAATGAGCAGTTCTTC
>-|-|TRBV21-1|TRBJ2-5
CASSKLETQYF
TGTGCCAGCAGCAAGTTAGAGACCCAGTACTTC
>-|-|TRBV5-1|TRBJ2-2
CASSLEAPGATGELFF
TGCGCCAGCAGCTTGGAGGCCCCGGGGGCCACCGGGGAGCTGTTTTTT
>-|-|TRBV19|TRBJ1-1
CASSAPWKNTEAFF
TGTGCCAGTAGCGCTCCCTGGAAGAACACTGAAGCTTTCTTT
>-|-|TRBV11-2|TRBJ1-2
CASSLDLGNFYGYTF
TGTGCCAGCAGCTTAGATCTTGGTAACTTCTATGGCTACACCTTC
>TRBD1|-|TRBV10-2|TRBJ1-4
CASQNFGTGNEKLFF
TGCGCCAGCCAAAACTTTGGGACAGGAAATGAAAAACTGTTTTTT
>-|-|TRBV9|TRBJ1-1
CASSVGPSGVGTEAFF
TGTGCCAGCAGCGTAGGCCCGTCGGGGGTCGGCACTGAAGCTTTCTTT
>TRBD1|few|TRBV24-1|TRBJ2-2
CATRGQGATGELFF
TGTGCCACCAGAGGACAGGGGGCCACCGGGGAGCTGTTTTTT
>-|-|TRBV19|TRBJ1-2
CASSTFYGYTF
TGTGCCAGTAGTACCTTCTATGGCTACACCTTC
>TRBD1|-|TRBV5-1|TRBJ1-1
CASSSRGTMNTEAFF
TGCGCCAGCAGCTCCAGGGGGACCATGAACACTGAAGCTTTCTTT
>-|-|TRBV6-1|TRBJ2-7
CASSEERRSSYEQYF
TGTGCCAGCAGTGAAGAAAGGCGGAGCTCCTACGAGCAGTACTTC
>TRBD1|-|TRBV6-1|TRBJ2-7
CASSEAMGQGAYEQYF
TGTGCCAGCAGTGAAGCTATGGGACAGGGGGCTTACGAGCAGTACTTC
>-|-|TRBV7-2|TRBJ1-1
CASSLGPGSHTEAFF
TGTGCCAGCAGCTTAGGTCCGGGCTCGCACACTGAAGCTTTCTTT
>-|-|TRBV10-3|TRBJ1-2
CAISENQGEDGYTF
TGTGCCATCAGTGAAAACCAGGGTGAGGATGGCTACACCTTC
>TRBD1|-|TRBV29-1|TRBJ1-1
CSGTPGQGTEAFF
TGCAGCGGGACCCCGGGACAGGGAACTGAAGCTTTCTTT
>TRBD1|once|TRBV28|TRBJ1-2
CASSSTGGGYGYTF
TGTGCCAGCAGTTCGACAGGGGGAGGCTATGGCTACACCTTC
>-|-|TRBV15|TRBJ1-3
CATSRTGFRNTIYF
TGTGCCACCAGCAGAACAGGGTTTCGAAACACCATATATTTT
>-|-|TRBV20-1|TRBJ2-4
CSAWGGAAQYF
TGCAGTGCTTGGGGGGGGGCGGCCCAGTACTTC
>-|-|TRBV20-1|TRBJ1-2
CSARGGYGYTF
TGCAGTGCTAGAGGGGGATATGGCTACACCTTC
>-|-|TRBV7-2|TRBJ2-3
CASSGAGTDTQYF
TGTGCCAGCAGCGGAGCGGGCACAGATACGCAGTATTTT
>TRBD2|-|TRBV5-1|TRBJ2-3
CASSLQPGLAIDTQYF
TGCGCCAGCAGCTTACAACCGGGACTAGCGATAGATACGCAGTATTTT
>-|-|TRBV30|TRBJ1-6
CAWSVREGPPNSPLHF
TGTGCCTGGAGTGTACGTGAAGGCCCGCCAAATTCACCCCTCCACTTT
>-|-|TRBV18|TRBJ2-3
CASSPSAGPGADTQYF
TGTGCCAGCTCACCATCAGCGGGCCCGGGTGCAGATACGCAGTATTTT
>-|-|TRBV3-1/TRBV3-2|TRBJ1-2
CASSQRQFRYGYTF
TGTGCCAGCAGCCAACGACAGTTTAGGTATGGCTACACCTTC
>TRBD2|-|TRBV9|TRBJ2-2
CASSPREGATGELFF
TGTGCCAGCAGCCCCCGGGAGGGAGCCACCGGGGAGCTGTTTTTT
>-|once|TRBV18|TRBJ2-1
CASSPLSGLKQQFF
TGTGCCAGCTCACCTCTCTCAGGGTTGAAACAGCAGTTCTTC
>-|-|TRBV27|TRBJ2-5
CASSLSPRPRGSAYQETQYF
TGTGCCAGCAGTTTATCGCCCCGGCCCCGAGGTTCGGCCTACCAAGAGACCCAGTACTTC
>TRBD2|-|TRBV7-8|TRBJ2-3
CASSRTGLAGGPPGTDTQYF
TGTGCCAGCTCCAGGACAGGATTAGCGGGAGGGCCCCCCGGCACAGATACGCAGTATTTT
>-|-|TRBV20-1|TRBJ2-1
CSASPAQGITYNEQFF
TGCAGTGCTAGTCCCGCCCAGGGGATTACCTACAATGAGCAGTTCTTC
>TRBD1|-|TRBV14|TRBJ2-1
CASSQDWTGSWDEQFF
TGTGCCAGCAGCCAAGATTGGACAGGGAGCTGGGATGAGCAGTTCTTC
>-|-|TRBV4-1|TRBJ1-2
CASSQETLAGNYGYTF
TGCGCCAGCAGCCAAGAAACCTTGGCGGGAAACTATGGCTACACCTTC
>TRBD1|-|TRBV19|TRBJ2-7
CATRGQGSSEQYF
TGTGCCACCCGGGGACAGGGGTCTAGCGAGCAGTACTTC
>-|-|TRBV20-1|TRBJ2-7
CSARAGYEQYF
TGCAGTGCTAGGGCAGGGTACGAGCAGTACTTC